In its sample, the clone carrying this T cell receptor beta chain was seen many times. Its target is unknown. The CDR3 extends 3 residues past the end of the read, so its final part is completed from the germline J gene. This specimen belongs to a study of T cell clonality in common variable immunodeficiency. Trimming cost V 5 bases and J 4 bases; bases outside gene matches: 13. Germline loops: CDR1 ENHRY, CDR2 SYGVKD. The CDR3 consists of 17 residues. Sequenced by immunoSEQ multiplex PCR; TCRdb stores in-frame clones only, minus some. The sample has some 50,000 clones, none seen only once. Regarding the study as a whole: CVID subjects showed higher TCRbeta clonality than healthy controls. Reportedly, TCR beta sequences from common variable immunodeficiency showed fewer deletions and N-nucleotide insertions.

This rearrangement joins TRBV10-3 to TRBJ2-1, with 8 bases that match TRBD2. The sample was peripheral blood mononuclear cells. This clonotype was sampled from a person between 18 and 75 years old in good health. The covered CDR3 bases are TGTGCCATCAGTTCCATAGGCACTAGCGGCGATTACAATGAG. It is translated as CAISSIGTSGDYNE. From start to end, the CDR3 is CAISSIGTSGDYNEQFF.